These 23 T cell receptor beta chains share one sample of origin, sequenced in a study of blood T cell repertoires in COVID-19. The assay was immunoSEQ multiplex PCR, and TCRdb's table has in-frame clones only and misses some. The sample holds about 200,000 clones, approximately 80% seen once. Sequencing was performed on peripheral blood. Receptor source: a human donor in a cohort sampled during active COVID-19.

The CDR3 DNA is TGTGCCAGCAGTTACAGGCAGGGAAGTTGGGAGACCCAGTACTTC. Residues: CASSYRQGSWETQYF. V usage is TRBV6-5 and J usage is TRBJ2-5, with D maybe TRBD1 (5 bases). The germline V gene has CDR1 MNHEY and CDR2 SVGAGI. The CDR3 runs 15 residues. The V gene lost 2 bases and the J gene lost 5 bases, with 15 bases spanning the gap.

This CDR3 is CASRLQGAVDTQYF. The CDR3 DNA reads as TGTGCCAGCAGGCTACAGGGGGCAGTAGATACGCAGTATTTT. The chain joins TRBV6-5 to TRBJ2-3, with 9 bases lining up with TRBD1. The CDR3 contains 14 residues. Trimming took 6 bases from V and 5 from J; bases not matched to a gene: 6. Per the germline V gene, CDR1 is MNHEY and CDR2 is SVGAGI.

V is TRBV7-9 and J is TRBJ2-2; the match to TRBD2 covers 9 bases. There are 16 residues in the CDR3. Germline lookup yields CDR1 SEHNR and CDR2 FQNEAQ (reference sequence). J was trimmed by 5 bases and V by 5 bases; bases with no gene match: 9. CDR3 sequence reads: CASSGSGRPLTGELFF. The CDR3 nucleotides are TGTGCCAGCAGCGGCAGCGGGAGGCCTTTAACCGGGGAGCTGTTTTTT.

V and J are TRBV11-2 and TRBJ2-7, with unresolved D. Trimming shortened V by 0 bases and J by 3 bases, and 3 bases separated the two germline ends. The germline CDR1 and CDR2 sequences are SGHAT and FQNNGV. CDR3 length: 12 amino acids. As DNA, the CDR3 is TGTGCCAGCAGCTTAGATCACTACGAGCAGTACTTC. This encodes CASSLDHYEQYF.

The rearrangement uses TRBV14 and TRBJ2-3; no clear D gene. V was trimmed by 0 bases and J by 1 base, leaving 5 bases between them. The V gene's germline CDR1 is SGHDN and CDR2 FVKESK. The CDR3 has 14 residues. DNA for the CDR3: TGTGCCAGCAGCCAAGAGCAGGGCACAGATACGCAGTATTTT. Translating gives CASSQEQGTDTQYF.

The chain couples TRBV30 to TRBJ1-5; D gene uncertain. The V and J ends lost 2 bases and 7 bases respectively, with 12 bases between them. The germline CDR1 and CDR2 sequences are GTSNPN and SVGIG (reference sequence). This CDR3 is built from 13 residues. CDR3 nucleotides: TGTGCCTGGAGTTTGAGGGATAGGCAGCCCCAGCATTTT. Translation: CAWSLRDRQPQHF.

This chain joins TRBV5-1 and TRBJ2-1; 10 nucleotides line up with TRBD2. The CDR3 has 15 residues. V was pared by 4 bases and J by 3 bases, with 4 bases of the junction left unmatched. The germline CDR1 and CDR2 sequences are SGHRS and YFSETQ. The CDR3 DNA reads TGCGCCAGCAGCCAGGGACTAGCGAACTACAATGAGCAGTTCTTC. It codes for CASSQGLANYNEQFF.

This chain links TRBV4-1 with TRBJ1-1; 8 bases map to TRBD1. The germline V gene encodes CDR1 MGHRA and CDR2 YSYEKL. The J segment lost 6 bases and the V segment lost 3 bases, leaving 12 bases of the junction unmatched. The CDR3 covers 16 residues. The CDR3 here is CASSQAVTGGIPEAFF. The CDR3 DNA sequence: TGCGCCAGCAGCCAGGCCGTCACAGGGGGAATTCCTGAAGCTTTCTTT.

The chain combines TRBV25-1 with TRBJ1-2; TRBD1 aligns across 9 bases. Trimming cost V 6 bases and J 4 bases; bases outside gene matches: 3. This CDR3 region has 13 residues. The germline V gene has CDR1 MGHDK and CDR2 SYGVNS. DNA of the CDR3: TGTGCCAGCAGCACAGGGGGCCCCTATGGCTACACCTTC. It codes for CASSTGGPYGYTF.

V and J are TRBV6-5 and TRBJ2-7, with 8 bases matching TRBD2. Trimming took 5 bases from V and 6 from J; bases not matched to a gene: 9. The CDR3 totals 14 residues. CDR1 is MNHEY, CDR2 SVGAGI, per germline. The CDR3 here is CASSSRPGLAEQYF. The CDR3 nucleotides read TGTGCCAGCAGTAGCCGCCCAGGACTAGCCGAGCAGTACTTC.

The chain couples TRBV7-9 to TRBJ2-2, with a tentative D call TRBD1 (6 bases). V lost 4 bases and J 1 base, leaving 7 bases between the germline ends. Per the germline V gene, CDR1 is SEHNR and CDR2 is FQNEAQ (reference sequence). The CDR3 contains 14 residues. The CDR3 coding sequence is TGTGCCAGCAGCTGGGGACAGAACACCGGGGAGCTGTTTTTT. Protein sequence: CASSWGQNTGELFF.

This chain joins TRBV5-1 and TRBJ1-2, with a possible D match to TRBD1 (5 bases). The V gene lost 0 bases and the J gene lost 4 bases, with 13 bases spanning the gap. Germline V gene sequence: CDR1 SGHRS, CDR2 YFSETQ. The CDR3 is made up of 15 amino acids. In DNA, the CDR3 is TGCGCCAGCAGCTTGGTGCAGGGTGATATCTATGGCTACACCTTC. Amino acids: CASSLVQGDIYGYTF.

Note on this clone: This same CDR3 is encoded by further DNA sequences in the sample. The chain couples TRBV18 to TRBJ2-3, with 7 positions matching TRBD1. Germline V gene sequence: CDR1 KGHSH, CDR2 LQKENI. The V segment lost 0 bases and the J segment 4 bases; nucleotides outside the gene matches: 1. The CDR3 loop spans 14 amino acids. As DNA, the CDR3 is TGTGCCAGCTCACCACCCCAGGGGGCAGATACGCAGTATTTT. It is translated as CASSPPQGADTQYF.

This clone was recorded only once. The chain has TRBV7-9 and TRBJ1-4, with TRBD1 matching 9 bases. The V and J ends lost 4 bases and 5 bases, in that order; junction bases with no gene match: 11. Germline V gene sequence: CDR1 SEHNR, CDR2 FQNEAQ (reference sequence). The CDR3 length is 17 residues. The chain's CDR3 is CASSSSGQGTRNEKLFF. Written as DNA, the CDR3 is TGTGCCAGCAGCTCGAGTGGACAGGGGACGAGAAATGAAAAACTGTTTTTT.

This clone has just a few counts. The chain recombines TRBV6-6 with TRBJ2-2; a possible D gene is TRBD2 (6 bases). Germline V gives CDR1 MNHNY, CDR2 SVGAGI (reference sequence). This CDR3 has 15 residues. V lost 3 bases, J lost 6 bases, and 14 bases lay in between. The CDR3 loop is CASSYGRGSAGELFF. The CDR3 DNA is TGTGCCAGCAGTTATGGTCGGGGGAGCGCCGGGGAGCTGTTTTTT.

This rearrangement joins TRBV3-1 (or the pseudogene TRBV3-2) to TRBJ1-2; perhaps TRBD1 as D (5 bases). Trimming shortened V by 4 bases and J by 9 bases, and 15 bases separated the two germline ends. The CDR3 sequence is 13 residues long. Germline CDR1 reads LGHDT; CDR2 reads YNNKEL (reference sequence). The CDR3 sequence: CASSRSRVGSYTF. CDR3 sequence (DNA): TGTGCCAGCAGCCGGAGCAGGGTGGGGAGCTACACCTTC.

This sequence joins TRBV7-6 and TRBJ2-1, with 7 bases lining up with TRBD1. CDR1 is SGHVS, CDR2 FNYEAQ, per germline. The CDR3 has 15 residues. Losses at the gene ends were 8 bases for V and 0 bases for J; bases not matched to a gene: 7. The CDR3 nucleotides read TGTGCCAGCCGCCCAGGGGGATCCTCCTACAATGAGCAGTTCTTC. Residues: CASRPGGSSYNEQFF. The whole variable domain, filled in from reference TRBV7-6 and TRBJ2-1, reads GAGVSQSPRYKVTKRGQDVALRCDPISGHVSLYWYRQALGQGPEFLTYFNYEAQQDKSGLPNDRFSAERPEGSISTLTIQRTEQRDSAMYRCASRPGGSSYNEQFFGPGTRLTVL.

The rearrangement links TRBV5-8 to TRBJ2-1; perhaps TRBD2 as D (6 bases). The germline gives CDR1 SGHTS, CDR2 YDEGEE. The germline V and J ends were trimmed by 4 bases and 4 bases, with 15 bases remaining between them. The CDR3 is made up of 15 amino acids. The CDR3 sequence is CASSSGGQSYNEQFF. The CDR3 region has the DNA TGTGCCAGCAGCAGCGGAGGGCAGTCTTACAATGAGCAGTTCTTC.

The J gene is TRBJ1-5, the V gene TRBV6-4; D unclear. The V end was cut by 5 bases, the J end by 1 base, with 6 bases between. CDR3 length equals 13 residues. Germline CDR1 MRHNA, CDR2 SNTAGT. The DNA of the CDR3 is TGTGCCAGCAGTATGGAGAGCAATCAGCCCCAGCATTTT. This translates into CASSMESNQPQHF.

The gene calls are TRBV12-3 or TRBV12-4 and TRBJ1-5; TRBD1 agrees at 8 bases. After removal of 6 bases from V and 5 bases from J, the junction contained 3 bases not matched to a gene. This CDR3 has 13 amino acids. The CDR3 bases are TGTGCCAGCAGATTGACAGGGGATCAGCCCCAGCATTTT. This encodes CASRLTGDQPQHF.

About this clone: The sample has other DNA sequences that encode this CDR3 too. The rearrangement uses TRBV5-6 and TRBJ2-7, with D perhaps TRBD1 (5 bases). The CDR3 covers 13 residues. CDR1 SGHDT and CDR2 YYEEEE come from the germline V gene. V lost 0 bases, J lost 3 bases, and 7 bases lay in between. The CDR3 sequence is CASSLGQSYEQYF. The CDR3 DNA sequence: TGTGCCAGCAGCTTGGGACAGAGCTACGAGCAGTACTTC.

The chain has TRBV28 and TRBJ2-3; 9 bases match TRBD1. Per germline, CDR1 MDHEN and CDR2 SYDVKM. The V gene end was trimmed by 6 bases and the J gene end by 3 bases; junction bases not matched to a gene: 10. The CDR3 spans 16 residues. This CDR3 reads CASRPPNRGLTDTQYF. The CDR3 DNA sequence: TGTGCCAGCAGACCCCCCAACAGGGGGCTAACAGATACGCAGTATTTT.

The V and J genes are TRBV7-8 and TRBJ1-5; TRBD1 might be the D (6 bases). The CDR3 is made up of 16 amino acids. Germline CDR1 SGHVS, CDR2 FQNEAQ. V dropped 5 bases and J dropped 0 bases, with 14 bases sitting between them. The CDR3 sequence is CASSPTGFYSNQPQHF. CDR3 DNA: TGTGCCAGCAGCCCTACAGGGTTCTATAGCAATCAGCCCCAGCATTTT.